This T cell receptor beta chain was obtained from a study of cytomegalovirus exposure and HLA in healthy donors. The CDR3 runs to 13 residues. The V end lost 6 bases, the J end lost 4 bases, and 10 bases lay between the germline ends. Looked up from germline, CDR1 is LNHDA and CDR2 is SQIVND (reference sequence). Broader study findings: Most TCR sequences were rare, but some public TCRs occurred in many donors. Data from an earlier analysis indicated that most TCR beta V segments were productive either about 90% or about 30% of the time.

The PCR contained 60 Vbeta and 13 Jbeta primers. Clones were sequenced by immunoSEQ multiplex PCR, and TCRdb holds only the in-frame ones, with some missing. The data show approximately 60,000 clones, over 80% seen once. On this clone itself: The antigen remains undetermined.

This TCR was recovered from a man between 25 and 39 years old in good health and CMV-seronegative. The source material was PBMCs. The V gene is TRBV19, the J gene TRBJ1-3; no definite D call. The CDR3 region has the DNA TGTGCCAGTAGCGCCCGGTACGGAAACACCATATATTTT. Protein: CASSARYGNTIYF.